This TCR beta chain was sequenced in a study of Graves' ophthalmopathy and Graves' hyperthyroidism. This clonotype was found many times. The antigen is not known. Amplification of the TCR beta CDR3 regions used RNA transcripts (as template). HTBI-primed first-round RT-PCR preceded second-round multiplex PCR. Each CDR3 protein is one row after TCRdb ran MiXCR on the multiplex PCR reads. The data contain about 370,000 distinct CDR3 sequences, about 17% of them singletons. Broader study findings: A majority of expanded thyroid clonotypes exceeding 0.001 frequency were likewise present in blood.

This clonotype was obtained from a woman aged 18-29 years with Graves' ophthalmopathy. Sequenced input: peripheral blood.

CDR3 nucleotide sequence: TGCGCCAGCAGCTTTGGGACAGGGGACATCTACGAGCAGTACTTC. Protein: CASSFGTGDIYEQYF. V usage is TRBV5-1 and J usage is TRBJ2-7, with 10 bases matching TRBD1. V dropped 2 bases and J dropped 3; count of bases not matched to a gene: 5. The CDR3 has 15 residues. The germline V gene has CDR1 SGHRS and CDR2 YFSETQ.